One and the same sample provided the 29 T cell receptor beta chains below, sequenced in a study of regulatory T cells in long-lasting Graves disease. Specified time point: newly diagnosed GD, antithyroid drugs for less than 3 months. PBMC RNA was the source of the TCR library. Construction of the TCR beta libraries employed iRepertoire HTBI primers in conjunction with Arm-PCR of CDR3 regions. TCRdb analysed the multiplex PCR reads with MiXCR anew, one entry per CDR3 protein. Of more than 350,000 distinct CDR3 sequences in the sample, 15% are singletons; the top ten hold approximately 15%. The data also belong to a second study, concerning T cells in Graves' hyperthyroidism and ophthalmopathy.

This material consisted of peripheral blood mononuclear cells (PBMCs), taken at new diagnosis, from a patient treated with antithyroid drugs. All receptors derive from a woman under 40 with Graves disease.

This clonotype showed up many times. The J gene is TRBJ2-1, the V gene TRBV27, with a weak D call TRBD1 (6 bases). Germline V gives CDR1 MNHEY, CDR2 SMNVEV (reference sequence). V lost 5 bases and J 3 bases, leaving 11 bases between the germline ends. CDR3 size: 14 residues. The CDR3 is CASSPTDSYNEQFF. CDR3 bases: TGTGCCAGCAGTCCAACGGACAGCTACAATGAGCAGTTCTTC.

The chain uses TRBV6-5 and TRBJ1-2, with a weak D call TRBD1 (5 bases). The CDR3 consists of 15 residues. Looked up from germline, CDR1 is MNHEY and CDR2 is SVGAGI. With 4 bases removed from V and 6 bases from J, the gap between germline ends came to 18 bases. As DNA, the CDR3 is TGTGCCAGCAGTTTTGACACACTACTCAGGGATGGCTACACCTTC. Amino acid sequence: CASSFDTLLRDGYTF.

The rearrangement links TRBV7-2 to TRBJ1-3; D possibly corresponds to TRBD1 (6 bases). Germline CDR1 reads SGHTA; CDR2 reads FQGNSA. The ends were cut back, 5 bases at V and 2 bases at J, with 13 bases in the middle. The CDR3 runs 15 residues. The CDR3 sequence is CASSIPGVTGNTIYF. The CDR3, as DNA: TGTGCCAGCAGCATCCCAGGGGTTACTGGAAACACCATATATTTT. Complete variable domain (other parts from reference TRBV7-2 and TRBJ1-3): GAGVSQSPSNKVTEKGKDVELRCDPISGHTALYWYRQSLGQGLEFLIYFQGNSAPDKSGLPSDRFSAERTGGSVSTLTIQRTQQEDSAVYLCASSIPGVTGNTIYFGEGSWLTVV.

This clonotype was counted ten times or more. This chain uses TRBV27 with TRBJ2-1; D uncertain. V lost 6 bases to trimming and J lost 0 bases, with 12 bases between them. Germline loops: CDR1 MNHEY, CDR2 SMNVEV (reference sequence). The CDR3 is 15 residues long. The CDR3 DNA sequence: TGTGCCAGCAGGCGAGACACGAGCTCCTACAATGAGCAGTTCTTC. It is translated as CASRRDTSSYNEQFF.

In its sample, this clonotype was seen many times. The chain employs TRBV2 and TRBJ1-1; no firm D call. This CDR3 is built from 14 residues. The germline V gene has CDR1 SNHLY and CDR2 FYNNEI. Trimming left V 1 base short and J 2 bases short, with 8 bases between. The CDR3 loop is CASSEDGGNTEAFF. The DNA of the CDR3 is TGTGCCAGCAGTGAAGACGGCGGTAACACTGAAGCTTTCTTT.

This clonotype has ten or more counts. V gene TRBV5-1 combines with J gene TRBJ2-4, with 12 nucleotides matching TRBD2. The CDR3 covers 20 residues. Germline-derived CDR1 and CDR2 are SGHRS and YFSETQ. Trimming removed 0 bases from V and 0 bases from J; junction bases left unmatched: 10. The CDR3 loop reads CASSLGTASGRELAKNIQYF. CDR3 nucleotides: TGCGCCAGCAGCTTGGGAACCGCTAGCGGGAGGGAACTAGCCAAAAACATTCAGTACTTC.

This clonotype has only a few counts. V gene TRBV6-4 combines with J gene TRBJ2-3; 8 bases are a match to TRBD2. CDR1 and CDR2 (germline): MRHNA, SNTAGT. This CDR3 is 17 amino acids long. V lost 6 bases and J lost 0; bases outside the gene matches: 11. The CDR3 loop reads CASSGPAGAPSTDTQYF. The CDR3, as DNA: TGTGCCAGCAGCGGACCAGCGGGAGCCCCAAGCACAGATACGCAGTATTTT.

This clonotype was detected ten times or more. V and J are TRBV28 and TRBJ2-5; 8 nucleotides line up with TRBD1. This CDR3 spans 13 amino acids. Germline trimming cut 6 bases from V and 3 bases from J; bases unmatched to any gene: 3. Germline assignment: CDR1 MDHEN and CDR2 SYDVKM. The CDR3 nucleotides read TGTGCCAGCAGAAGGACAGGGAAAGAGACCCAGTACTTC. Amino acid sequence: CASRRTGKETQYF. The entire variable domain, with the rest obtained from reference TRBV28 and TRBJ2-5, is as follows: DVKVTQSSRYLVKRTGEKVFLECVQDMDHENMFWYRQDPGLGLRLIYFSYDVKMKEKGDIPEGYSVSREKKERFSLILESASTNQTSMYLCASRRTGKETQYFGPGTRLLVL.

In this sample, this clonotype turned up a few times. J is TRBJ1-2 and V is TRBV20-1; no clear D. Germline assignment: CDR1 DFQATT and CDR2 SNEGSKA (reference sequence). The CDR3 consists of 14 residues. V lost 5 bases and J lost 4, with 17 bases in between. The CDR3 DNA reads TGCAGTGCTCGAATTTCCGGGTCCCTCTATGGCTACACCTTC. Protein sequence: CSARISGSLYGYTF.

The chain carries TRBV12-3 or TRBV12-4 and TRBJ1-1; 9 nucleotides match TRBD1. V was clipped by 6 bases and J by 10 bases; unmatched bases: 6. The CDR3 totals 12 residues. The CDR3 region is CASSRTGGRAFF. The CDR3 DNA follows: TGTGCCAGCAGCCGTACAGGGGGCAGAGCTTTCTTT.

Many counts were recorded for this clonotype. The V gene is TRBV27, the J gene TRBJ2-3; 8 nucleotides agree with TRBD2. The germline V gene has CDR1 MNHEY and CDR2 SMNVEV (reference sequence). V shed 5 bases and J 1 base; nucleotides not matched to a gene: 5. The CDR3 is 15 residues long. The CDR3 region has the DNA TGTGCCAGCAGTAAGCGGGAGTTTGGCACAGATACGCAGTATTTT. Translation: CASSKREFGTDTQYF.

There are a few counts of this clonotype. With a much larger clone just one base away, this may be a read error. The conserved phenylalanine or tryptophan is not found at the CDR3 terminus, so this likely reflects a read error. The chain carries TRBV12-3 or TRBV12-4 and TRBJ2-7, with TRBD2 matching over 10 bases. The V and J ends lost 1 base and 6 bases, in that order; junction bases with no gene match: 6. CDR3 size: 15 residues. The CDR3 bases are TGTGCCAGCAGTTTAGACAGAGCGGGAGGGGGCGAGCAGTACCTC. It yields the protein CASSLDRAGGGEQYL.

DNA for the CDR3: TGTGCCATCAGTGAGTCGTTAGGACAGGGCTTCTATGGCTACACCTTC. Translating it yields CAISESLGQGFYGYTF. This chain connects TRBV10-3 to TRBJ1-2; 8 bases are shared with TRBD1. Per the germline V gene, CDR1 is ENHRY and CDR2 is SYGVKD. The length of the CDR3 is 16 residues. V lost 0 bases to trimming and J lost 4 bases; unmatched junction nucleotides: 7.

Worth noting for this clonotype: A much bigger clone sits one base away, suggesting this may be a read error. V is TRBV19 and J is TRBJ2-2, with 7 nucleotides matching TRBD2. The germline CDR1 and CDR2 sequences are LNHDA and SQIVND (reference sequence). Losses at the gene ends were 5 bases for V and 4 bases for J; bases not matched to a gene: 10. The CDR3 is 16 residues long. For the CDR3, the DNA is TGTGCCAGTAGTCGGGCGGGAGAAACAATCACCGGGGAGCTGTTTTTT. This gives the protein CASSRAGETITGELFF.

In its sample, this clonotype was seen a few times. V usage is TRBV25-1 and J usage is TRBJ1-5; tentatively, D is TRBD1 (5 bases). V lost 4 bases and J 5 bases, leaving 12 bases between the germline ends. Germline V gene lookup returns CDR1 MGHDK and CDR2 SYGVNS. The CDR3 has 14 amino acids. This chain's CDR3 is CASSVGGNDQPQHF. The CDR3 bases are TGTGCCAGCAGTGTTGGGGGTAACGATCAGCCCCAGCATTTT.

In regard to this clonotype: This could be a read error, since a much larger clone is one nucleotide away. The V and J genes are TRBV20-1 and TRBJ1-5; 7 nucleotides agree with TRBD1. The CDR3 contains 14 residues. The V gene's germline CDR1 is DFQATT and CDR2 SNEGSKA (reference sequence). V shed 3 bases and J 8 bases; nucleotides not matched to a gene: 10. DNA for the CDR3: TGCAGTGCTAGTAGCGGTCAGGGGGTTAAGCCCCAGCATTTT. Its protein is CSASSGQGVKPQHF.

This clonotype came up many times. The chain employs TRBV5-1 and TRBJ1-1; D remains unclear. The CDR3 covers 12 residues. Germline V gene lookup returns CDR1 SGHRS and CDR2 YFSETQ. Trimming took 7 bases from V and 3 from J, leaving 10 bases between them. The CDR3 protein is CASRLGDTEAFF. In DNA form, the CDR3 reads TGCGCCAGCCGCCTTGGGGACACTGAAGCTTTCTTT.

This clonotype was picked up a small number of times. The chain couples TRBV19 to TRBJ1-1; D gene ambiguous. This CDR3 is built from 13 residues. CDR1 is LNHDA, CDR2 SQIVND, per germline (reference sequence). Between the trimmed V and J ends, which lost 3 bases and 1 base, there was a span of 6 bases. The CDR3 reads CASSISGNTEAFF. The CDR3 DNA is TGTGCCAGTAGTATCAGTGGGAACACTGAAGCTTTCTTT.

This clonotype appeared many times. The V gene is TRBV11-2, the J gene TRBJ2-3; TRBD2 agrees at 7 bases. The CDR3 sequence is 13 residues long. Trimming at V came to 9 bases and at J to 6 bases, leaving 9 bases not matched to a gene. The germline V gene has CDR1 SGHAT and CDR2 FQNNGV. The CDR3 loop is CASAQAGEDTQYF. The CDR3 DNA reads TGTGCCAGTGCCCAGGCGGGAGAGGATACGCAGTATTTT.

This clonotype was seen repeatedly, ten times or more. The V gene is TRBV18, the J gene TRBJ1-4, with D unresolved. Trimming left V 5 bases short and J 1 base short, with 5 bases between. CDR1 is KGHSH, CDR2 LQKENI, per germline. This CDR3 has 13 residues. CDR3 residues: CASSARTNEKLFF. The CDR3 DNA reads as TGTGCCAGCTCAGCCAGAACTAATGAAAAACTGTTTTTT.

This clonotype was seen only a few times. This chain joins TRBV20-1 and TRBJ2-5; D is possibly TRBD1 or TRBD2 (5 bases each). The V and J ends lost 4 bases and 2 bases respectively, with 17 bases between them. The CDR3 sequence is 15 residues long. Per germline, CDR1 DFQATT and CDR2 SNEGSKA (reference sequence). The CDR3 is CSANEGLDSQETQYF. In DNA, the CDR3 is TGCAGTGCTAATGAGGGGCTTGACAGTCAAGAGACCCAGTACTTC.

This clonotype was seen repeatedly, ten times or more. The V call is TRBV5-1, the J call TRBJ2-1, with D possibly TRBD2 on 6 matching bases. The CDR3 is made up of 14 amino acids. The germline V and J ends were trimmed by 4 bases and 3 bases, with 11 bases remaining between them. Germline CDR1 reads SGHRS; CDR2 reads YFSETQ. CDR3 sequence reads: CASSIPGLYNEQFF. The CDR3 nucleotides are TGCGCCAGCAGCATACCGGGACTCTACAATGAGCAGTTCTTC.

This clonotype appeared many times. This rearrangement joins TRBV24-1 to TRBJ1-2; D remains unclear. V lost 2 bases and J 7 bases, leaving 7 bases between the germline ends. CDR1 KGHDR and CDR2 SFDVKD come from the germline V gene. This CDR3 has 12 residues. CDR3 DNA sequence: TGTGCCACCAGTGATTGGAGGGTTGGCTACACCTTC. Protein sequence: CATSDWRVGYTF.

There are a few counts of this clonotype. The CDR3 DNA sequence: TGTGCCAGCAGTTCAACAGGTTCACCCTCCTACGAGCAGTACTTC. Its protein is CASSSTGSPSYEQYF. The chain has TRBV6-2 or TRBV6-3 and TRBJ2-7; D perhaps matches TRBD1 (5 bases). Looked up from germline, CDR1 is MNHEY and CDR2 is SVGEGT. Trimming took 4 bases from V and 0 from J, leaving 13 bases between them. The CDR3 loop spans 15 amino acids.

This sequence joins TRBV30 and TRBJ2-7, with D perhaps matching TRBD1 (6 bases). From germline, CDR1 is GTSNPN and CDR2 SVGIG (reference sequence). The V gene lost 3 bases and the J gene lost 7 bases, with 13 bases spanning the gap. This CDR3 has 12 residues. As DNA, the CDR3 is TGTGCCTGGAGACACAGGGTGGGGGAGCAGTACTTC. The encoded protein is CAWRHRVGEQYF.

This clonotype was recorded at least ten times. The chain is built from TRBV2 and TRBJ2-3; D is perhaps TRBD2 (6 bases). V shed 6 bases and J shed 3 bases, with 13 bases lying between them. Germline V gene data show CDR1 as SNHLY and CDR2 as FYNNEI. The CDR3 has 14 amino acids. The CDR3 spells CASRWNSGTDTQYF. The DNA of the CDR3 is TGTGCCAGCAGGTGGAATAGCGGAACAGATACGCAGTATTTT.

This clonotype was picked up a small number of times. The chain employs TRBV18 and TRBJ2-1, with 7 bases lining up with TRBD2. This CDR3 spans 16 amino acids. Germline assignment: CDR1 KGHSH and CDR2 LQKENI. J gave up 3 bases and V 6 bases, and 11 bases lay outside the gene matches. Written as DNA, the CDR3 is TGTGCCAGCTCCGACCGGTGGGGGGGTCTCTACAATGAGCAGTTCTTC. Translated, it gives CASSDRWGGLYNEQFF.

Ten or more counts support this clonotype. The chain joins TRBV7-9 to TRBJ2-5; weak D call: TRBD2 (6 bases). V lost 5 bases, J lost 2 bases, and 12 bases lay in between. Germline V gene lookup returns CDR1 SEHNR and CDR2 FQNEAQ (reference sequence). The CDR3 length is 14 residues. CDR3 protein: CASSIPSVQETQYF. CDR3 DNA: TGTGCCAGCAGCATCCCTAGCGTGCAAGAGACCCAGTACTTC.

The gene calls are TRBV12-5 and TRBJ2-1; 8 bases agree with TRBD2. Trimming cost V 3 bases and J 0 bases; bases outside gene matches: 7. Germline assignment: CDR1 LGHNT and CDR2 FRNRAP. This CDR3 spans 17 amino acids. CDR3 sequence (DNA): TGTGCTAGTGGTTTAATTGCGGGAGGTAACTCCTACAATGAGCAGTTCTTC. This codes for CASGLIAGGNSYNEQFF.